This T cell receptor (beta chain) was documented in a study of T cell responses to AZD1222 COVID-19 vaccine. The method was immunoSEQ multiplex PCR; TCRdb's version includes in-frame clones alone and lacks a portion of them. The sample comprises 120,000 to 150,000 clones, more than 70% of which are singletons, and approximately 3% rests with the top ten. About this clone itself: Its antigen is currently unknown.

Regarding the study as a whole: White British ancestry dominated among donors, who included more females, and clonal diversity was possibly underestimated. CD4 TCRs associated with vaccination spanned spike, dominating at 160-218 and 743-854. Reports indicate that nearly half of spike-specific TCRs are directed at unmutated variant regions.

Germline CDR1 is ENHRY and CDR2 is SYGVKD. V lost 4 bases and J lost 5; bases outside the gene matches: 6. The CDR3 extends over 14 amino acids. V is TRBV10-3 and J is TRBJ1-1; TRBD1 matches at 8 bases. The sample consisted of peripheral blood, taken 28 days after the second AZD1222 dose. The TCR was taken from an adult who received the AZD1222 COVID-19 vaccine. CDR3 region: CAISGQGMGTEAFF. For the CDR3, the DNA is TGTGCCATCAGTGGACAGGGGATGGGGACTGAAGCTTTCTTT.